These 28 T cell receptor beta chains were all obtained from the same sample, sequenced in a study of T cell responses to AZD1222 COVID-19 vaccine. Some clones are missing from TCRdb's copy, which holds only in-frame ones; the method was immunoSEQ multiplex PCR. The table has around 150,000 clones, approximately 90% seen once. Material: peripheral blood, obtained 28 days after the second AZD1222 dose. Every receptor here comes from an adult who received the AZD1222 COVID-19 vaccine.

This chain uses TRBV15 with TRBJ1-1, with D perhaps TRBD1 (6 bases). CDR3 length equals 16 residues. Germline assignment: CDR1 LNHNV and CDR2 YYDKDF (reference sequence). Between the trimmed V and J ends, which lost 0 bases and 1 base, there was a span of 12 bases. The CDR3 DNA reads TGTGCCACCAGCAGAGATGGGGGGCAAGAGAACACTGAAGCTTTCTTT. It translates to CATSRDGGQENTEAFF.

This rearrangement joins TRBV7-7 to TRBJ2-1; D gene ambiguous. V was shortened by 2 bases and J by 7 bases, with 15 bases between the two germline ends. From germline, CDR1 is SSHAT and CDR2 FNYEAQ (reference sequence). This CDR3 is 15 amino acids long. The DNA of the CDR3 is TGTGCCAGCAGCTTAAATCTAGACCTTAGGAATGAGCAGTTCTTC. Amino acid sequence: CASSLNLDLRNEQFF.

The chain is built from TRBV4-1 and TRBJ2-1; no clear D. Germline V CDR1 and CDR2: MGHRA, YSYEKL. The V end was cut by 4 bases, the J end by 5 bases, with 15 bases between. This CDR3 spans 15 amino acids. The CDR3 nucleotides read TGCGCCAGCAGCCTAAGACTTGACCGAGACAATGAGCAGTTCTTC. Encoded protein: CASSLRLDRDNEQFF.

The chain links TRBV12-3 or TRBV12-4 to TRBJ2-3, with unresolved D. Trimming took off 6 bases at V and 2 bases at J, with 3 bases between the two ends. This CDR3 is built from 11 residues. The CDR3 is CASSPTDTQYF. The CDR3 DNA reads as TGTGCCAGCAGCCCCACAGATACGCAGTATTTT.

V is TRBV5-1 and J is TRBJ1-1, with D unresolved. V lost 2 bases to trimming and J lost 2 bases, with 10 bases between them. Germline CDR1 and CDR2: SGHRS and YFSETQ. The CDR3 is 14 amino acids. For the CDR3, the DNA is TGCGCCAGCAGCTTAGGAGGATTCAACACTGAAGCTTTCTTT. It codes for CASSLGGFNTEAFF.

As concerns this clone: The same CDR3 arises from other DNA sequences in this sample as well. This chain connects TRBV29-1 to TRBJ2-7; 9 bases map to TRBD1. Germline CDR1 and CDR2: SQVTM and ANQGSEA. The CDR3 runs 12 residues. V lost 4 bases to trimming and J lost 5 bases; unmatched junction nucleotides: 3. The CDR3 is CSVVQGANEQYF. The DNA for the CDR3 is TGCAGCGTTGTACAGGGGGCCAACGAGCAGTACTTC.

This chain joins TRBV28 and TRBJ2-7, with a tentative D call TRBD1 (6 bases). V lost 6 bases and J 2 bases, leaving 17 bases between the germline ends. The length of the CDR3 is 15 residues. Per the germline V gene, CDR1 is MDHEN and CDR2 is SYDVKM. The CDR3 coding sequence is TGTGCCAGCAGGGGCTTGTCCGGGACAACCTACGAGCAGTACTTC. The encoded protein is CASRGLSGTTYEQYF.

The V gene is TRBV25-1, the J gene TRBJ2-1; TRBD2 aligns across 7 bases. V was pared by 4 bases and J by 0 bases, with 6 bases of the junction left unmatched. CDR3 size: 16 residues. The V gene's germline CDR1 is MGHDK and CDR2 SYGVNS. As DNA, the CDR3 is TGTGCCAGCAGTGGATTAGGCGGGAGCTCCTACAATGAGCAGTTCTTC. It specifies CASSGLGGSSYNEQFF.

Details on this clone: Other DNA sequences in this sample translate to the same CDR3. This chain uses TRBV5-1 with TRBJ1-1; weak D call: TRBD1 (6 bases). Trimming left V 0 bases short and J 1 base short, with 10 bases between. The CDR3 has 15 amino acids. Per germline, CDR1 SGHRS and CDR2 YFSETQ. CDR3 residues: CASSLGGRGNTEAFF. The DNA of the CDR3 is TGCGCCAGCAGCTTGGGTGGCAGGGGGAACACTGAAGCTTTCTTT.

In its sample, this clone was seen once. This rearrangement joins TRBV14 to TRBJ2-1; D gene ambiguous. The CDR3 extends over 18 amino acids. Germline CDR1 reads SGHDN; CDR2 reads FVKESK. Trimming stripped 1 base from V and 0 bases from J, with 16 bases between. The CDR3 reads CASSQGRRQVFSYNEQFF. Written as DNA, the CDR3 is TGTGCCAGCAGCCAAGGAAGAAGGCAGGTCTTCTCCTACAATGAGCAGTTCTTC. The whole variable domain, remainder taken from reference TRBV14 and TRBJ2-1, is EAGVTQFPSHSVIEKGQTVTLRCDPISGHDNLYWYRRVMGKEIKFLLHFVKESKQDESGMPNNRFLAERTGGTYSTLKVQPAELEDSGVYFCASSQGRRQVFSYNEQFFGPGTRLTVL.

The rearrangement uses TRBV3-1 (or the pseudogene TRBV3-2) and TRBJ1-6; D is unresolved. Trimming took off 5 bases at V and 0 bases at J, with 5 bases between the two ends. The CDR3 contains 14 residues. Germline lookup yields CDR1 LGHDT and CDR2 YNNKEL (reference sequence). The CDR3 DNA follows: TGTGCCAGCAGCGATAGCTCCTATAATTCACCCCTCCACTTT. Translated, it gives CASSDSSYNSPLHF.

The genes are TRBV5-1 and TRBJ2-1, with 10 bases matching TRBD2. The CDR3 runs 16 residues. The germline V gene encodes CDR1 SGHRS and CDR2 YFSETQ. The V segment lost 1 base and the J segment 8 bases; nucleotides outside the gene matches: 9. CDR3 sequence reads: CASSLFSSGSSDEQFF. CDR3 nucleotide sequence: TGCGCCAGCAGCTTGTTCTCTAGCGGGAGTTCGGATGAGCAGTTCTTC.

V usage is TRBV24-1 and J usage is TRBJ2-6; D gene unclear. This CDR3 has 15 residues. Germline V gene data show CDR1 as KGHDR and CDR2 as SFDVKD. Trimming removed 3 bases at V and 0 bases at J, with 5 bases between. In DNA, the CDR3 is TGTGCCACCAGTGATCGGGCCTCTGGGGCCAACGTCCTGACTTTC. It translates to CATSDRASGANVLTF.

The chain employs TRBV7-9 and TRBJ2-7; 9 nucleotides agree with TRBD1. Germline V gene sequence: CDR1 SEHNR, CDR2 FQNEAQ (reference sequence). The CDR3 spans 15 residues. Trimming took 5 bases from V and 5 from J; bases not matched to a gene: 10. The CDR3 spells CASSPLTGTGHEQYF. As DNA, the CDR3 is TGTGCCAGCAGCCCACTCACCGGGACAGGGCACGAGCAGTACTTC.

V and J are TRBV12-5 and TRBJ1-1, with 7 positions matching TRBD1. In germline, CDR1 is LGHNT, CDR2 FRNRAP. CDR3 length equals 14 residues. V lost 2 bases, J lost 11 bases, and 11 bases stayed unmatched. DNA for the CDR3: TGTGCTAGTGGTTTGCTGACAGGGCTCCTCGGGGCTTTCTTT. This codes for CASGLLTGLLGAFF.

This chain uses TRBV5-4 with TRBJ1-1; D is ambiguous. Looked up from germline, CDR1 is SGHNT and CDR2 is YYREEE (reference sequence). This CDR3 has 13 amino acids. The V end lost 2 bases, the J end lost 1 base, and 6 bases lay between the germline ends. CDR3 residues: CASSFTANTEAFF. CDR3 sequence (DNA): TGTGCCAGCAGCTTTACAGCGAACACTGAAGCTTTCTTT.

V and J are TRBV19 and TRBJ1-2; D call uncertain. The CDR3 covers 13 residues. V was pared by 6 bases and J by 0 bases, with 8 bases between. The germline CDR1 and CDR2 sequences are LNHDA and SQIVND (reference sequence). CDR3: CASRDPANYGYTF. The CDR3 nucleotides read TGTGCCAGTAGGGACCCCGCTAACTATGGCTACACCTTC.

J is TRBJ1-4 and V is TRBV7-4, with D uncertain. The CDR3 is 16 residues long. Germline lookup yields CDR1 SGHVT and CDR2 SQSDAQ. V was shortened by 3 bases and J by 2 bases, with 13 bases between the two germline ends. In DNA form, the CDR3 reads TGTGCCAGCAGCTTTCCCTCAAAGGCGACTAATGAAAAACTGTTTTTT. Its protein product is CASSFPSKATNEKLFF. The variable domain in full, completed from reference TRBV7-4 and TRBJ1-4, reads GAGVSQSPRYKVAKRGRDVALRCDSISGHVTLYWYRQTLGQGSEVLTYSQSDAQRDKSGRPSGRFSAERPERSVSTLKIQRTEQGDSAVYLCASSFPSKATNEKLFFGSGTQLSVL.

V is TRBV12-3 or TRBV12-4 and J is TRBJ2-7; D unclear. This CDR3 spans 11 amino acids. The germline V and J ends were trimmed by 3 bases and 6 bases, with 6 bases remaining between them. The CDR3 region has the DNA TGTGCCAGCAGTTTTTTGGGCGAGCAGTACTTC. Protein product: CASSFLGEQYF.

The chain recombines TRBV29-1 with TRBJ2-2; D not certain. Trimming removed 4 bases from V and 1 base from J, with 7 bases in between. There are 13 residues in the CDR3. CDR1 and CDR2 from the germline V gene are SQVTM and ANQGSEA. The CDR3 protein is CSVAAENTGELFF. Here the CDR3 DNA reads TGCAGCGTTGCGGCAGAGAACACCGGGGAGCTGTTTTTT.

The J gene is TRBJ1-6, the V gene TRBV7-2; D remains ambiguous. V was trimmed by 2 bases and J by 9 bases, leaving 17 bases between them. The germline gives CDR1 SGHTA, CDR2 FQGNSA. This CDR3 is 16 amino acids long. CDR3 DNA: TGTGCCAGCAGCTTAATGGGCGGGGAGTTGGGTTCACCCCTCCACTTT. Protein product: CASSLMGGELGSPLHF.

The CDR3 spells CASSVGGNTEAFF. The CDR3 nucleotides read TGTGCCAGCAGTGTAGGCGGGAACACTGAAGCTTTCTTT. The genes are TRBV2 and TRBJ1-1; no definite D call. The CDR3 has 13 amino acids. In germline, CDR1 is SNHLY, CDR2 FYNNEI. V lost 4 bases to trimming and J lost 1 base, with 7 bases between them.

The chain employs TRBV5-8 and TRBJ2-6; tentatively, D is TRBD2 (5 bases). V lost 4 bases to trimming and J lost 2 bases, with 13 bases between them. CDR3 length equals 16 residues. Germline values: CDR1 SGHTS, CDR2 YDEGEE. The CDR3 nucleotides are TGTGCCAGCAGCCGACGACACGGGACTGGGGCCAACGTCCTGACTTTC. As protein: CASSRRHGTGANVLTF.

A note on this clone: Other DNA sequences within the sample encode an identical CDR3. The DNA of the CDR3 is TGTGCCAGCAGCGTGGGGACTACCACAGATACGCAGTATTTT. Amino acids: CASSVGTTTDTQYF. This chain uses TRBV9 with TRBJ2-3, with 7 bases fitting TRBD2. V shed 2 bases and J 2 bases; nucleotides not matched to a gene: 2. Germline-derived CDR1 and CDR2 are SGDLS and YYNGEE. The CDR3 runs to 14 residues.

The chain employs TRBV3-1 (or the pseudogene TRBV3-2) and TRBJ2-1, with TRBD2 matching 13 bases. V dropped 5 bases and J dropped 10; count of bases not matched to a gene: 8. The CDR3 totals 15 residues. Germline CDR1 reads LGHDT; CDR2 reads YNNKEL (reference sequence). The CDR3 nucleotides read TGTGCCAGCAGCTTAGGGGAGACTAGCGGGAGGGAGCAGTTCTTC. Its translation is CASSLGETSGREQFF.

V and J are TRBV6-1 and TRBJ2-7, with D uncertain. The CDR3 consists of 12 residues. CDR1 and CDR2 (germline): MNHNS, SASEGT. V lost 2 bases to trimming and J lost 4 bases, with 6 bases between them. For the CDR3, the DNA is TGTGCCAGCAGTGAATTGGGGTACGAGCAGTACTTC. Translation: CASSELGYEQYF.

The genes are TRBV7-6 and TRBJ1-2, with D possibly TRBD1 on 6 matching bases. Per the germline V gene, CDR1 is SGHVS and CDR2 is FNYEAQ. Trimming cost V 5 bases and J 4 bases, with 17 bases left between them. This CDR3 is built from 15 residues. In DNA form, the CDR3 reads TGTGCCAGCAGCCCTAAATTGGACAGCCCCTATGGCTACACCTTC. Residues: CASSPKLDSPYGYTF.

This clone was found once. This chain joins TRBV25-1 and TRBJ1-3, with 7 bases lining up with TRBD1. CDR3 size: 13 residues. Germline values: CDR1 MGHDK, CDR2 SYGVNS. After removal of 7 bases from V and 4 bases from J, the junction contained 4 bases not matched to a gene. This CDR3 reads CASMEGAGNTIYF. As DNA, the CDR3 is TGTGCCAGCATGGAGGGGGCCGGAAACACCATATATTTT.